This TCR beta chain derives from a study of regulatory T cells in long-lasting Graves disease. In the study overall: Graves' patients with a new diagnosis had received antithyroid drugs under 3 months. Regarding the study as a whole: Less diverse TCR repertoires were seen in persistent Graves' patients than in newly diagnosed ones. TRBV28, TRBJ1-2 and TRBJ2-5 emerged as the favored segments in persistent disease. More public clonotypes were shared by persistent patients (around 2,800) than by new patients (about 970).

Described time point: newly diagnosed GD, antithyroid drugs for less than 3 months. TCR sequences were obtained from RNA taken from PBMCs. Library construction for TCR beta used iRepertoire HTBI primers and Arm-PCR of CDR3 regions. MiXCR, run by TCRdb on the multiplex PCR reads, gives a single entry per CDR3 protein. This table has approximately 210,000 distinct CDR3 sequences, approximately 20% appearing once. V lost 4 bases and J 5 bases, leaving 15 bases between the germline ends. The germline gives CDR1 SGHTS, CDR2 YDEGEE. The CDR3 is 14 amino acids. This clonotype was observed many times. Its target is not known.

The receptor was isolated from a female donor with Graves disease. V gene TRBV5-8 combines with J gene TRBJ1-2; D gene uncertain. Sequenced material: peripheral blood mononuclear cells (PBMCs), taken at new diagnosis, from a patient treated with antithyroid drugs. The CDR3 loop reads CASSPKQLSYGYTF. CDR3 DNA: TGTGCCAGCAGCCCGAAGCAGTTGAGTTATGGCTACACCTTC.